This T cell receptor beta chain was recovered during a study of blood T cell repertoires in COVID-19. V dropped 2 bases and J dropped 3 bases, with 9 bases sitting between them. This CDR3 comprises 13 residues. The germline gives CDR1 GTSNPN, CDR2 SVGIG (reference sequence). Clones were read by immunoSEQ multiplex PCR, and TCRdb kept only the in-frame ones, dropping some. The sample lists about 360,000 clones, about 87% occurring once. The chain is built from TRBV30 and TRBJ2-3; D is perhaps TRBD1 (6 bases). Sequencing was performed on peripheral blood. The clonotype originates from a human donor in a cohort sampled during active COVID-19. DNA for the CDR3: TGTGCCTGGAGTCTGGGGGCTACAGATACGCAGTATTTT. Protein sequence: CAWSLGATDTQYF.